The entry that follows covers one T cell receptor beta chain sequence. Its antigen is as yet unknown. The identical CDR3 is also encoded by other nucleotide sequences in the sample. There are 14 residues in the CDR3. V was clipped by 0 bases and J by 5 bases, with 12 bases between them. CDR1 SGDLS and CDR2 YYNGEE come from the germline V gene. This entry comes from a study of shared clonotypes between healthy human individuals. Study-wide results and caveats: Generation probability values for non-shared clonotypes were lower than those for clonotypes shared by all four donors. Larger richness was generally estimated for naive than memory subsets.

Each sorted subset replicate got 200 ng genomic DNA, roughly 30,000 genomes. The repertoire was sequenced with immunoSEQ multiplex PCR; TCRdb's copy has only in-frame clones and lacks some. The table has roughly 2,000,000 clones, approximately 94% seen once. Naive CD8 cells, CD45RO-negative and positively selected for CCR7, excluded terminally differentiated effector memory CD45RA+ cells. Sequencing input: naive CD8+ T cells sorted from blood. This chain uses TRBV9 with TRBJ2-7; D is tentatively TRBD1 or TRBD2 (5 bases each). The sequence was obtained from a man in his late teens or twenties in good health. CDR3 residues: CASSVGGLADEQYF. The CDR3 nucleotides are TGTGCCAGCAGCGTAGGGGGGTTGGCGGACGAGCAGTACTTC.